This section outlines one T cell receptor beta chain sequence together with its context. The V gene end was trimmed by 5 bases and the J gene end by 4 bases; junction bases not matched to a gene: 2. Germline loops: CDR1 SGHKS, CDR2 YYEKEE (reference sequence). This CDR3 region has 13 residues. This sample was included in a study of blood T cell repertoires in COVID-19. Background on the study: PBMCs, B-cell-depleted T cells, or T cells were the source of the cDNA or gDNA that made up the material.

Each participant's cohort was designated according to participant-reported clinical history. Among Cohort 3 donors, those recovered had two negative PCRs, clearance, or symptom resolution. Methods used by the authors: Scientists estimated how many nucleated cells there were by amplifying reference gene primers. Data came from immunoSEQ multiplex PCR; TCRdb stores just in-frame clones and leaves some out. V and J calls and clone size are copied from that table; D and trimming were computed from the DNA. The sample records 200,000 to 250,000 clones, 82% being singletons. Source material: PBMCs or T cells enriched from blood (not recorded which). The rearrangement links TRBV5-5 to TRBJ2-1, with TRBD1 identical over 8 bases. The sequence was obtained from a woman aged 60-70 years who had recovered from COVID-19. CDR3 DNA: TGTGCCAGCAGGGGACAGGATTACAATGAGCAGTTCTTC. Encoded protein: CASRGQDYNEQFF.